The 21 T cell receptor beta chains listed next were all sequenced from one sample in a study of blood T cell repertoires in COVID-19. Sequencing was performed with immunoSEQ multiplex PCR; in TCRdb, only in-frame clones are kept and a portion is missing. The data contain 90,000 to 120,000 clones, 91% of them singletons. The sequencing sample was made of peripheral blood. The receptor set was obtained from a man aged 55 to 70 with acute or convalescent COVID-19.

V gene TRBV5-1 combines with J gene TRBJ2-3; no clear D gene. Germline V CDR1 and CDR2: SGHRS, YFSETQ. The V and J ends lost 0 bases and 4 bases respectively, with 9 bases between them. This CDR3 is 14 amino acids long. Here the CDR3 DNA reads TGCGCCAGCAGCTTGGAACTGCAACCAGATACGCAGTATTTT. Its translation: CASSLELQPDTQYF.

The rearrangement uses TRBV5-4 and TRBJ1-2; TRBD1 matches at 8 bases. This CDR3 spans 17 amino acids. V lost 0 bases, J lost 3 bases, and 10 bases stayed unmatched. Germline V gives CDR1 SGHNT, CDR2 YYREEE (reference sequence). This CDR3 is CASSLAGGAGGYYGYTF. DNA of the CDR3: TGTGCCAGCAGCTTGGCCGGGGGCGCAGGGGGCTACTATGGCTACACCTTC.

The J gene is TRBJ1-6, the V gene TRBV5-4; a weak D match, TRBD1 (5 bases). Trimming cost V 0 bases and J 7 bases, with 8 bases left between them. From germline, CDR1 is SGHNT and CDR2 YYREEE (reference sequence). There are 14 residues in the CDR3. For the CDR3, the DNA is TGTGCCAGCAGCTTGGTGGGGGGGAATTCACCCCTCCACTTT. This gives the protein CASSLVGGNSPLHF.

The chain is built from TRBV5-1 and TRBJ1-2, with 7 bases that match TRBD1. The CDR3 has 13 amino acids. Germline assignment: CDR1 SGHRS and CDR2 YFSETQ. The junction had 5 bases not matched to a gene; V was cut back by 3 bases and J by 6 bases. The chain's CDR3 is CASSYVTGDGYTF. The CDR3 region has the DNA TGCGCCAGCAGCTATGTAACAGGGGATGGCTACACCTTC. The whole variable domain, filled in from reference TRBV5-1 and TRBJ1-2, reads KAGVTQTPRYLIKTRGQQVTLSCSPISGHRSVSWYQQTPGQGLQFLFEYFSETQRNKGNFPGRFSGRQFSNSRSEMNVSTLELGDSALYLCASSYVTGDGYTFGSGTRLTVV.

In this sample, this clone turned up a few times. The V call is TRBV4-2, the J call TRBJ2-1, with TRBD2 matching over 7 bases. Trimming at V came to 2 bases and at J to 8 bases, leaving 9 bases not matched to a gene. The CDR3 is 15 residues long. Germline CDR1 LGHNA, CDR2 YNFKEQ. The CDR3 DNA sequence: TGTGCCAGCAGCCAATGGCGGGAGCACATCGATGAGCAGTTCTTC. Translated: CASSQWREHIDEQFF.

This clone appeared a few times. This chain joins TRBV10-3 and TRBJ1-2; 8 positions agree with TRBD1. V shed 0 bases, J shed 1 base, and the junction held 4 bases outside the gene matches. The CDR3 runs 16 residues. Germline assignment: CDR1 ENHRY and CDR2 SYGVKD. CDR3 sequence: CAISESGDRYNYGYTF. CDR3 nucleotides: TGTGCCATCAGTGAGTCCGGGGACAGGTATAACTATGGCTACACCTTC.

The chain has TRBV5-1 and TRBJ1-1; 7 nucleotides align to TRBD1. Germline-derived CDR1 and CDR2 are SGHRS and YFSETQ. V shed 4 bases and J 5 bases; nucleotides not matched to a gene: 5. CDR3 length: 13 residues. CDR3 protein: CASSPTQGTEAFF. The CDR3, as DNA: TGCGCCAGCAGCCCAACACAGGGGACTGAAGCTTTCTTT.

J is TRBJ1-2 and V is TRBV2; 7 bases fit TRBD1. The CDR3 spans 14 residues. With 9 bases clipped from V and 0 bases from J, the junction kept 7 bases outside the gene matches. Germline V lookup: CDR1 SNHLY, CDR2 FYNNEI. The DNA of the CDR3 is TGTGCCAGTGACAGGGCACACCCTAACTATGGCTACACCTTC. Residues: CASDRAHPNYGYTF.

The chain couples TRBV6-5 to TRBJ1-4; TRBD1 aligns across 8 bases. CDR1 is MNHEY, CDR2 SVGAGI, per germline. With 6 bases clipped from V and 7 bases from J, the junction kept 7 bases outside the gene matches. The CDR3 covers 14 residues. The CDR3, as DNA: TGTGCCAGCAGACTCGGGACAGGTCTTGAAAAACTGTTTTTT. This encodes CASRLGTGLEKLFF.

This clone was found once. V usage is TRBV28 and J usage is TRBJ2-7, with TRBD2 identical over 11 bases. J lost 5 bases, V lost 2 bases, and 2 bases had no gene match. The CDR3 runs to 14 residues. In germline, CDR1 is MDHEN, CDR2 SYDVKM. CDR3 protein: CASSLASGRNEQYF. CDR3 in DNA: TGTGCCAGCAGTTTAGCTAGCGGGAGGAACGAGCAGTACTTC.

The CDR3 sequence: CAISESRQGLRNTEAFF. The CDR3, as DNA: TGTGCCATCAGTGAGTCGCGGCAGGGACTGCGGAACACTGAAGCTTTCTTT. This rearrangement joins TRBV10-3 to TRBJ1-1; D might be TRBD1 (5 bases). V was cut by 0 bases and J by 1 base, with 15 bases left in between. Germline V gene sequence: CDR1 ENHRY, CDR2 SYGVKD. This CDR3 has 17 residues.

The chain recombines TRBV9 with TRBJ1-2, with 8 nucleotides matching TRBD1. Germline values: CDR1 SGDLS, CDR2 YYNGEE. Trimming cost V 3 bases and J 1 base; bases outside gene matches: 5. The CDR3 length is 15 residues. CDR3 DNA: TGTGCCAGCAGCGCTCGGACAGGGAATAACTATGGCTACACCTTC. Translating gives CASSARTGNNYGYTF.

The J gene is TRBJ1-3, the V gene TRBV5-1, with a possible D match to TRBD1 (5 bases). V was clipped by 4 bases and J by 0 bases, with 14 bases between them. CDR1 is SGHRS, CDR2 YFSETQ, per germline. The length of the CDR3 is 16 residues. The CDR3 coding sequence is TGCGCCAGCAGCCCGGGCGGGACCCACTCTGGAAACACCATATATTTT. This codes for CASSPGGTHSGNTIYF.

J is TRBJ2-4 and V is TRBV10-1; 7 bases are shared with TRBD1. Germline assignment: CDR1 WNHNN and CDR2 SYGVQD (reference sequence). The CDR3 has 14 amino acids. With V trimmed by 6 bases and J by 5 bases, 7 bases remained unmatched. CDR3: CASSRDSSQNIQYF. CDR3 coding DNA: TGCGCCAGCAGCCGGGACAGCAGTCAAAACATTCAGTACTTC.

This clone was detected only once. V is TRBV28 and J is TRBJ1-6; 7 bases fit TRBD1. The CDR3 sequence is 14 residues long. The ends lost 7 bases at V and 9 bases at J; junction bases unmatched: 9. Germline V lookup: CDR1 MDHEN, CDR2 SYDVKM. In DNA, the CDR3 is TGTGCCAGCACACCGAACCGGGACAGTTCACCCCTCCACTTT. It encodes CASTPNRDSSPLHF.

This clone was picked up a small number of times. The V call is TRBV5-8, the J call TRBJ2-5; D remains unclear. Trimming shortened V by 1 base and J by 0 bases, and 7 bases separated the two germline ends. Germline loops: CDR1 SGHTS, CDR2 YDEGEE. The CDR3 extends over 14 amino acids. The CDR3 DNA is TGTGCCAGCAGCTTGACAACCCACCAAGAGACCCAGTACTTC. Amino acid sequence: CASSLTTHQETQYF. The full variable domain, rest sourced from reference TRBV5-8 and TRBJ2-5, is EAGVTQSPTHLIKTRGQQATLRCSPISGHTSVYWYQQALGLGLQFLLWYDEGEERNRGNFPPRFSGRQFPNYSSELNVNALELEDSALYLCASSLTTHQETQYFGPGTRLLVL.

The chain carries TRBV24-1 and TRBJ2-5; maybe TRBD2 (6 bases). V was trimmed by 3 bases and J by 4 bases, leaving 8 bases between them. CDR1 and CDR2 (germline): KGHDR, SFDVKD. This CDR3 region has 13 residues. The CDR3 spells CATSDGGLETQYF. CDR3 nucleotides: TGTGCCACCAGTGATGGGGGACTAGAGACCCAGTACTTC.

V gene TRBV9 combines with J gene TRBJ2-3; 8 nucleotides match TRBD2. Looked up from germline, CDR1 is SGDLS and CDR2 is YYNGEE. The CDR3 sequence is 13 residues long. V was clipped by 3 bases and J by 4 bases; unmatched bases: 1. The CDR3 coding sequence is TGTGCCAGCAGCGCGGGGGGGGCAGATACGCAGTATTTT. The encoded protein is CASSAGGADTQYF.

This sequence joins TRBV18 and TRBJ1-1; weak D call: TRBD1 (6 bases). V dropped 5 bases and J dropped 0 bases, with 13 bases sitting between them. Germline values: CDR1 KGHSH, CDR2 LQKENI. The CDR3 loop spans 15 amino acids. The CDR3 is CASSDQGFMNTEAFF. In DNA, the CDR3 is TGTGCCAGCTCAGACCAGGGGTTCATGAACACTGAAGCTTTCTTT.

The chain couples TRBV30 to TRBJ1-4, with a tentative D call TRBD1 (5 bases). CDR1 is GTSNPN and CDR2 is SVGIG in the germline V gene (reference sequence). Trimming removed 5 bases at V and 3 bases at J, with 16 bases between. CDR3 length: 15 residues. CDR3 loop: CAWAGLGGANEKLFF. DNA for the CDR3: TGTGCCTGGGCGGGCCTCGGAGGGGCTAATGAAAAACTGTTTTTT.

The chain combines TRBV18 with TRBJ2-7; 8 bases map to TRBD2. CDR1 and CDR2 (germline): KGHSH, LQKENI. The trim removed 3 bases at V and 1 base at J, leaving 11 bases unmatched. This CDR3 spans 17 amino acids. Here the CDR3 DNA reads TGTGCCAGCTCACCGCGGGCCGGAAGCGGGAGTTCCTACGAGCAGTACTTC. Protein product: CASSPRAGSGSSYEQYF.